A single sample gave rise to the 13 T cell receptor beta chains below, sequenced in a study of blood T cell repertoires in COVID-19 (dated by TCRdb to 2020 to 2021). The library was produced with the immunoSEQ multiplex PCR assay. TCRdb retrieved this table from immuneACCESS and kept in-frame rearrangements only. Not all clones are present; in checked studies, unresolved V genes account for under half, and no reason is known for the remainder. For this sample the table gives almost 85,000 clones, of which 80% to 90% were detected only once. The ten largest clones add up to more than 0.9% of the sample. Sequencing input: PBMCs or T cells enriched from blood (not recorded which). These receptors originate from a woman aged 45-60 years with acute COVID-19.

The chain is built from TRBV18 and TRBJ1-5, with a tentative D call TRBD1 (6 bases). The V gene lost 5 bases and the J gene lost 6 bases, with 11 bases spanning the gap. The CDR3 loop spans 13 amino acids. Looked up from germline, CDR1 is KGHSH and CDR2 is LQKENI. CDR3 region: CASSLGAPQPQHF. The CDR3 DNA follows: TGTGCCAGCTCATTGGGGGCGCCTCAGCCCCAGCATTTT.

Comment on this clone: The sample contains more than one DNA sequence encoding this CDR3. The chain uses TRBV30 and TRBJ1-1; 7 bases are shared with TRBD1. The CDR3 has 14 amino acids. Germline V gene data show CDR1 as GTSNPN and CDR2 as SVGIG (reference sequence). Trimming at V came to 0 bases and at J to 1 base, leaving 2 bases not matched to a gene. The CDR3 DNA is TGTGCCTGGAGTGTACGGGACAGGAACACTGAAGCTTTCTTT. Translation: CAWSVRDRNTEAFF.

CDR3 coding DNA: TGTGCCAGCAGCTTTAGAGGGATGGAAGAGACCCAGTACTTC. Translation: CASSFRGMEETQYF. The chain links TRBV7-7 to TRBJ2-5, with D possibly matching TRBD2 (5 bases). V lost 3 bases to trimming and J lost 3 bases, with 11 bases between them. This CDR3 is 14 amino acids long. Germline V CDR1 and CDR2: SSHAT, FNYEAQ (reference sequence).

This clone occurred once. V is TRBV5-1 and J is TRBJ2-1; 7 nucleotides line up with TRBD1. Germline trimming cut 6 bases from V and 6 bases from J; bases unmatched to any gene: 9. Germline V CDR1 and CDR2: SGHRS, YFSETQ. The CDR3 is 14 amino acids. CDR3 sequence (DNA): TGCGCCAGCACAACAGGGGTAACTACCAATGAGCAGTTCTTC. Its translation: CASTTGVTTNEQFF.

This clone occurred once. This chain uses TRBV2 with TRBJ1-2; D gene ambiguous. Germline CDR1 reads SNHLY; CDR2 reads FYNNEI. Trimming left V 1 base short and J 5 bases short, with 8 bases between. CDR3 length: 13 residues. Here the CDR3 DNA reads TGTGCCAGCAGTGAAGATGGCTCTTATGGCTACACCTTC. It codes for CASSEDGSYGYTF.

V usage is TRBV5-1 and J usage is TRBJ2-1; 9 positions agree with TRBD2. V was pared by 4 bases and J by 5 bases, with 7 bases of the junction left unmatched. The CDR3 is 15 amino acids. Germline V gene lookup returns CDR1 SGHRS and CDR2 YFSETQ. As DNA, the CDR3 is TGCGCCAGCAGCCCTTGGTTAGCGGGAGACAATGAGCAGTTCTTC. Translating it yields CASSPWLAGDNEQFF.

V gene TRBV29-1 combines with J gene TRBJ2-7, with a weak D call TRBD2 (6 bases). This CDR3 has 12 residues. V was pared by 7 bases and J by 3 bases, with 13 bases between. Germline V gene sequence: CDR1 SQVTM, CDR2 ANQGSEA. DNA of the CDR3: TGCAGCGGGAGGGTGAGTGACTACGAGCAGTACTTC. Translating gives CSGRVSDYEQYF.

The chain recombines TRBV4-2 with TRBJ2-2; D is unresolved. CDR1 is LGHNA and CDR2 is YNFKEQ in the germline V gene. Trimming cost V 0 bases and J 5 bases, with 7 bases left between them. This CDR3 is 14 amino acids long. CDR3 sequence reads: CASSQDQLTGELFF. The CDR3 nucleotides read TGTGCCAGCAGCCAAGATCAACTGACCGGGGAGCTGTTTTTT.

This rearrangement joins TRBV11-3 to TRBJ2-3, with no clear D. Germline V gene data show CDR1 as SGHNT and CDR2 as YENEEA. The CDR3 has 16 residues. The V end lost 4 bases, the J end lost 0 bases, and 14 bases lay between the germline ends. The CDR3 DNA sequence: TGTGCCAGCAGCTCAATCCTAACCCCAAGCACAGATACGCAGTATTTT. Amino acids: CASSSILTPSTDTQYF.

The chain couples TRBV19 to TRBJ1-2; D is unresolved. The CDR3 has 14 amino acids. V dropped 4 bases and J dropped 0 bases, with 9 bases sitting between them. Germline CDR1 reads LNHDA; CDR2 reads SQIVND (reference sequence). The CDR3 DNA sequence: TGTGCCAGTAGTAAGAGCAACGCTAACTATGGCTACACCTTC. This encodes CASSKSNANYGYTF.

This chain connects TRBV6-5 to TRBJ1-1; no clear D. The germline V gene encodes CDR1 MNHEY and CDR2 SVGAGI. This CDR3 has 15 residues. The ends were cut back, 2 bases at V and 5 bases at J, with 15 bases in the middle. The CDR3 DNA reads TGTGCCAGCAGTTACGATCCCTCCCGAGGGACTGAAGCTTTCTTT. Translating gives CASSYDPSRGTEAFF.

J is TRBJ2-2 and V is TRBV18, with D unclear. This CDR3 comprises 13 residues. CDR1 is KGHSH and CDR2 is LQKENI in the germline V gene. The V end was cut by 4 bases, the J end by 6 bases, with 9 bases between. The CDR3: CASSQYGPGELFF. The CDR3 DNA reads as TGTGCCAGCTCACAATATGGCCCCGGGGAGCTGTTTTTT.

V and J are TRBV5-4 and TRBJ2-3; 8 nucleotides agree with TRBD1. This CDR3 is 13 amino acids long. The V gene's germline CDR1 is SGHNT and CDR2 YYREEE (reference sequence). V trimming: 3 bases; J trimming: 6 bases; junction bases outside the gene matches: 3. The CDR3 bases are TGTGCCAGCAGCTCACGACAGGGGGATACGCAGTATTTT. It yields the protein CASSSRQGDTQYF.